This is a list of T cell receptor beta chains from one sample in a study of blood T cell repertoires in COVID-19. Assay used: immunoSEQ multiplex PCR; TCRdb lists only in-frame clones, some missing. The profile shows 110,000 to 150,000 clones, over 60% of them singletons. The material sequenced was peripheral blood. These receptor sequences come from an elderly man with acute or convalescent COVID-19. CDR3s leave out the opening cysteine and the closing phenylalanine or tryptophan. For some rows the clone size is stated as once, few or many, or as a class when expanded; others skip it.

j_call clone_size v_call cdr3_aa
TRBJ2-5 NA TRBV10-3 AISEDGQIQETQY
TRBJ2-1 NA TRBV24-1 ATGGGQSHYNEQF
TRBJ2-5 NA TRBV30 AWSYQEGTQY
TRBJ1-2 NA TRBV4-3 ASSRNRGPNYGYT
TRBJ2-2 NA TRBV7-9 ASSWGQANTGELF
TRBJ2-7 NA TRBV10-3 AISDYGRGGAYEQY
TRBJ1-2 NA TRBV6-6 ASSYLAGDGYT
TRBJ1-1 few TRBV5-5 ASSWGQGADTEAF
TRBJ1-1 NA TRBV3-1/TRBV3-2 ASSQGGAEAF
TRBJ1-2 NA TRBV7-2 ASSSTGTGYYT
TRBJ2-3 NA TRBV6-5 ASAKAGGESDTQY
TRBJ2-1 NA TRBV11-3 ASSSTGSTNEQF
TRBJ1-2 NA TRBV6-1 ASSDGQNYGYT
TRBJ1-5 NA TRBV18 ASSVQNSNQPQH
TRBJ2-1 medium-sized TRBV11-3 ASGTGESNEQF
TRBJ1-3 NA TRBV27 ASSRGLNSGNTIY
TRBJ1-2 NA TRBV7-3 ASSLGDRGLGGYT
TRBJ1-6 NA TRBV5-8 ASSQGYNSPLH
TRBJ2-5 NA TRBV2 ASSVRGGAETQY
TRBJ1-3 NA TRBV7-2 ASSSIGASYTIY
TRBJ1-6 NA TRBV7-3 ASSQDSYNSPLH
TRBJ2-1 NA TRBV7-9 ASSLTGSSYNEQF
TRBJ2-2 NA TRBV10-3 AISEDRANTGELF
TRBJ2-7 NA TRBV6-6 ASSYIRGLQY
TRBJ1-5 NA TRBV27 ASSEFGTGEGNQPQH
TRBJ2-3 NA TRBV3-1/TRBV3-2 ASSQEVQGTDTQY